This entry is about one T cell receptor (beta chain). Its antigen is currently unknown. TCRdb fed the 5' RACE reads into MiXCR, producing one record per CDR3 protein. The sample shows about 260,000 distinct CDR3 sequences, approximately 7% of them seen only once. CDR1 is ENHRY, CDR2 SYGVKD, per germline. V lost 0 bases to trimming and J lost 9 bases; unmatched junction nucleotides: 8. This CDR3 comprises 16 residues. The sample is drawn from a study of identical twins. General study findings and limits: High-abundance cord blood beta clonotypes had fewer insertions; memory repertoires showed none. Beta out-of-frame sequences showed weaker excess twin sharing. When twins shared out-of-frame alpha sequences, those sequences had excess low generation probability.

This sample was shared with a second study, whose subject was yellow fever vaccine responses in identical twins.

This receptor was obtained from a woman under 30 in good health. The chain is built from TRBV10-3 and TRBJ2-1, with 10 bases lining up with TRBD2. The sequencing input was memory (CD45RO+) T cells sorted from blood. The CDR3 loop reads CAISESKSGRAGEQFF. The CDR3 coding sequence is TGTGCCATCAGTGAGTCTAAAAGCGGGAGGGCTGGTGAGCAGTTCTTC.